The clone carrying this T cell receptor beta chain has at least ten counts. Its antigen is not known. V shed 2 bases and J shed 3 bases, with 5 bases lying between them. Germline loops: CDR1 DFQATT, CDR2 SNEGSKA (reference sequence). The CDR3 spans 12 residues. This sample is drawn from a study of lung T cells in sarcoidosis with Löfgren's syndrome. Notes on the study in general: Multiple Löfgren's syndrome patients reportedly shared TRAV12-1 and TRBV2 CDR3 motifs. TRBV2 was the preferred pairing partner of TRAV12-1, with similar CDR3s. TRAV12-1 and TRBV2 were reportedly most expanded in Löfgren's patients.

In TCRdb, the reads were re-called with MiXCR into one record per CDR3 protein. In the table there are tens of thousands of distinct CDR3 sequences, approximately 22% of which are singletons. The TCR originated in a human donor with sarcoidosis (Löfgren's syndrome or another form), or a control subject (not recorded which). Sequenced: CD4+ T cells from PBMCs. The rearrangement joins TRBV20-1 to TRBJ1-5; D remains unclear. The CDR3 DNA follows: TGCAGTGCTAGACAGCCCAATCAGCCCCAGCATTTT. Translating it yields CSARQPNQPQHF.